The 4 T cell receptor beta chains presented below share a single source sample, sequenced in a study of T cell changes during pregnancy in multiple sclerosis (dated by TCRdb to about 2019). Library prep was done by the immunoSEQ multiplex PCR assay. TCRdb limited this immuneACCESS table to in-frame rearrangements with V and J called. A share of clones is missing; checked studies link under half to unresolved V genes, and the rest is unexplained. In this sample the table shows tens of thousands of clones, approximately 90% of which occur a single time. Under 6% of the sample comes from the top ten. The source was CD8+ T cells from peripheral blood mononuclear cells, collected after pregnancy. Source of these receptors: a female donor in good health, enrolled as a control in a pregnancy study.

Turning to this clone: A single base separates this from a much larger clone, so it may be a read error. This sample also contains other DNA sequences that code for the same CDR3. This chain joins TRBV5-1 and TRBJ1-1, with TRBD1 matching 9 bases. This CDR3 spans 13 amino acids. The V segment lost 5 bases and the J segment 11 bases; nucleotides outside the gene matches: 10. Germline-derived CDR1 and CDR2 are SGHRS and YFSETQ. For the CDR3, the DNA is TGCGCCAGCAGTACCCGGGACAGGGCTTCGGCTTTCTTT. As protein: CASSTRDRASAFF.

The sample holds one count of this clone. J is TRBJ2-2 and V is TRBV4-3, with 8 nucleotides matching TRBD2. The CDR3 sequence is 15 residues long. V lost 1 base to trimming and J lost 7 bases; unmatched junction nucleotides: 5. The germline gives CDR1 LGHNA, CDR2 YSLEER. The CDR3: CASSQGLAIIGELFF. DNA of the CDR3: TGCGCCAGCAGCCAAGGACTAGCGATAATCGGGGAGCTGTTTTTT.

The chain has TRBV4-1 and TRBJ2-1; D gene uncertain. The length of the CDR3 is 17 residues. The V end was cut by 0 bases, the J end by 0 bases, with 12 bases between. From germline, CDR1 is MGHRA and CDR2 YSYEKL. The chain's CDR3 is CASSQDGPPSSYNEQFF. The CDR3 region has the DNA TGCGCCAGCAGCCAAGATGGGCCGCCGAGCTCCTACAATGAGCAGTTCTTC.

The gene calls are TRBV4-3 and TRBJ2-6, with D perhaps matching TRBD1 (6 bases). V was trimmed by 1 base and J by 0 bases, leaving 16 bases between them. The CDR3 contains 19 residues. Germline V gives CDR1 LGHNA, CDR2 YSLEER. The CDR3 nucleotides read TGCGCCAGCAGCCAAGGGGGGCTACCTCCGAGCTCTGGGGCCAACGTCCTGACTTTC. This sequence encodes CASSQGGLPPSSGANVLTF.